The subject of this entry is one TCR beta chain. Its antigen remains unidentified. The entry originates in a study of human T cells and chemical hapten exposure. Study-wide results and caveats: All donors were alopecia patients, so their immunity may differ from that of healthy people.

TCRdb redid the calling of the RACE reads with MiXCR, one entry per CDR3 protein. The sample records approximately 82,000 distinct CDR3 sequences, about 10% being singletons. The length of the CDR3 is 14 residues. The time point was: patch test 1, 2 weeks after DPC sensitization. Treatment: therapeutic diphenylcyclopropenone sensitization with weekly scalp DPC. Blood collection took place prior to placing each patch test. The clonotype comes from a woman in her sixties or seventies with alopecia areata. Some clones in this sample may be carry-over from other donors' samples. The chain combines TRBV21-1 with TRBJ1-1. TRBV21-1 is flagged as a pseudogene. Sample: whole blood, taken in connection with sensitization to the hapten diphenylcyclopropenone (DPC). The CDR3 is CATLPLDRNTEAFF. The CDR3 DNA reads TGTGCCACCCTGCCGCTGGACAGGAACACTGAAGCTTTCTTT.